The 5 T cell receptor beta chains below all came from one sample that was sequenced in a study of T cells after yellow fever vaccination. A single record per CDR3 protein comes from TCRdb applying MiXCR to the 5' RACE reads. The table includes approximately 160,000 distinct CDR3 sequences, roughly a tenth detected once. Sequences were derived from CD8+ T cells sorted from PBMCs, sampled 45 days after the yellow fever booster vaccination. Receptors originate from a man aged 18 to 29 who received the YFV17D yellow fever vaccine.

This clonotype was found a few times. The chain carries TRBV20-1 and TRBJ2-2; 12 bases map to TRBD2. Germline lookup yields CDR1 DFQATT and CDR2 SNEGSKA (reference sequence). V gave up 0 bases and J gave up 1 base; unmatched junction bases: 3. CDR3 size: 17 residues. The CDR3 DNA follows: TGCAGTGCTAGAGAGCCTAGCGGGGGGGAGAACACCGGGGAGCTGTTTTTT. Protein sequence: CSAREPSGGENTGELFF.

The rearrangement links TRBV5-1 to TRBJ2-7, with no clear D. V was pared by 5 bases and J by 1 base, with 10 bases between. Germline-derived CDR1 and CDR2 are SGHRS and YFSETQ. This CDR3 spans 13 amino acids. Written as DNA, the CDR3 is TGCGCCAGCAGGGAACTTGGGTCCTACGAGCAGTACTTC. Translated: CASRELGSYEQYF.

This clonotype was counted only a few times. This chain links TRBV27 with TRBJ2-7; tentative D call: TRBD1 (6 bases). The CDR3 length is 14 residues. Trimming shortened V by 3 bases and J by 5 bases, and 14 bases separated the two germline ends. From germline, CDR1 is MNHEY and CDR2 SMNVEV (reference sequence). CDR3: CASSLRQGSHEQYF. CDR3 sequence (DNA): TGTGCCAGCAGTTTGAGGCAGGGGTCGCACGAGCAGTACTTC.

The rearrangement joins TRBV19 to TRBJ2-1, with 9 nucleotides matching TRBD2. The CDR3 is made up of 16 amino acids. The germline gives CDR1 LNHDA, CDR2 SQIVND (reference sequence). V dropped 3 bases and J dropped 2; count of bases not matched to a gene: 5. CDR3 sequence: CASSMWRGGTYNEQFF. In DNA, the CDR3 is TGTGCCAGTAGTATGTGGCGGGGGGGAACCTACAATGAGCAGTTCTTC.

This clonotype was counted only a few times. The gene calls are TRBV9 and TRBJ1-6; D is undetermined. This CDR3 contains 13 residues. The germline V gene has CDR1 SGDLS and CDR2 YYNGEE. The germline V and J ends were trimmed by 4 bases and 8 bases, with 10 bases remaining between them. CDR3 amino acids: CASSLRTYSPLHF. CDR3 bases: TGTGCCAGCAGCCTCCGGACCTATTCACCCCTCCACTTT.